This T cell receptor beta chain came from a study of T cells after yellow fever vaccination (dated by TCRdb to the late 2010s). Regarding the study in general: The SMART-Seq v4 Ultra Low Input RNA kit was used to prepare libraries from fractions with low cell numbers. Two healthy male donors, one aged 18 to 30 and one aged 30 to 40 years, were included in the cohort. Bulk TCR alpha and beta repertoires were sequenced longitudinally to track T-cell clones before and after primary and booster YFV17D yellow fever vaccination. Blood was collected at multiple timepoints before and after primary and secondary immunization, and bulk PBMC replicates and cell subsets were isolated.

According to the study, the label for this sample's treatment or condition signals: live attenuated yellow fever vaccine strain. PBMCs were isolated from peripheral blood using a standard Ficoll-Paque protocol. CD4 and CD8 T-cell fractions were isolated with Dynabeads CD4 and CD8 positive selection kits. TriZol was used to extract RNA from bulk PBMCs, CD4 and CD8 fractions, and dextramer-positive and dextramer-negative fractions. There are many counts of this clonotype. This clone's antigen is unknown. Base qualities are not at hand, and no much larger clone is one base apart. Points the paper makes about the study in general: A small share of clonotypes occurred in both CD4 and CD8 compartments, likely arising from convergent recombination. Because abundant contaminating clonotypes from the bulk population could be contained in FACS-sorted repertoires, computational filtering was required. Only two donors were included in the study, so the extent to which the findings can be generalized is limited. Most clones expanded after primary vaccination (approximately 97% of CD4 and over 80% of CD8) were re-detected after the booster, suggesting that broad memory maintenance occurred. The secondary T-cell response was weaker than the primary response but faster, peaking on day 5 instead of day 15.

Relative to germline, V is 2 bases shorter and J is 7 bases shorter, with 11 bases between their ends. The CDR3 runs 13 amino acids, cysteine and phenylalanine included. Just the 39-base CDR3 DNA is kept, in frame starting at base 1. CDR1 and CDR2 are read off the germline V gene (reference sequence) as DFQATT and SNEGSKA. TCRdb records Illumina NovaSeq 6000 as the sequencer. TCR cDNA was made using 5'RACE template switching, a step that added a universal primer site and unique molecular identifiers. cDNA synthesis was primed from both the TCR alpha and TCR beta constant segments. Two PCR steps were used to amplify libraries, with sample barcodes and sequencing adapters being added in the second step. Libraries were sequenced on Illumina HiSeq 2500 (2x100 bp) or NovaSeq (2x150 bp). The study's own analysis went as follows. Reads were demultiplexed and collapsed into UMI consensus sequences with MIGEC, and V(D)J alignment was performed with MiXCR. Vaccine-responding clonotypes were identified with edgeR using replicate PBMC samples, with FDR below 0.01 and a log2 fold change above 5 up to day 15 being required. Bulk clonotypes were assigned CD4 or CD8 identity according to which sequenced CD4 or CD8 repertoire held them at higher abundance. TCRdb reanalyzed the raw reads on its own, using fastp at Q25 for trimming and MiXCR for clone calling, and kept in-frame beta chains. For every CDR3 protein sequence, its rows merge into one entry that carries the most common genes and DNA. Here the V and J calls rest on TCRdb's processing, not on the authors' analysis. Present in this sample are some 260,000 distinct CDR3 sequences, roughly 4.8% of which were seen just once. Of the sample, about 3.5% is held by the ten largest clones.

The specimen comprised CD4+ T cells sorted from PBMCs, sampled on the day of the yellow fever booster vaccination. The V and J genes are TRBV20-1 and TRBJ2-2; 6 matching bases give a weak D call of TRBD2. This sequence was found in a young man who received the YFV17D yellow fever vaccine. The CDR3 amino acid sequence is: CSARPGSLGELFF. In nucleotides, the sequence is TGCAGTGCTAGACCCGGGAGTCTCGGGGAGCTGTTTTTT.